The sequence of this TCR beta chain was determined in a study of OX40 agonist ivuxolimab in advanced cancers. This table comes from immunoSEQ multiplex PCR, and its TCRdb copy is limited to in-frame clones, with some not included. This repertoire shows tens of thousands of clones, around 80% found once; its top ten account for approximately 5.3%. Notes on the study in general: Low clonal expansion, among the lowest seen, marked partial responders at 0.1-3.0 mg/kg.

Collection of blood occurred at baseline, at cycle 4 day 1, and at cycle 7 day 1. The CDR3 totals 15 residues. Germline V CDR1 and CDR2: SGHTA, FQGNSA. The ends were cut back, 1 base at V and 3 bases at J, with 12 bases in the middle. Regarding this clone: The antigen is not known.

This clonotype was sampled from an adult with an advanced solid tumor such as melanoma, head and neck, liver or kidney cancer. This specimen consisted of CD4+ or CD8+ T cells sorted from blood, obtained in a trial of the OX40 agonist ivuxolimab. The chain combines TRBV7-2 with TRBJ1-2; perhaps TRBD1 as D (5 bases). This CDR3 is CASSLGPGADYGYTF. For the CDR3, the DNA is TGTGCCAGCAGCTTAGGTCCCGGGGCGGACTATGGCTACACCTTC.